This T cell receptor beta chain derives from a study of shared clonotypes between healthy human individuals. Study as a whole: Three CD4 naive, three CD4 memory, two CD8 naive and one CD8 memory plate were used per donor.

Sorted-subset replicate PCRs used around 0.2 ug DNA, about 30,000 T cell genomes. The repertoire was sequenced with immunoSEQ multiplex PCR; TCRdb's copy has only in-frame clones and lacks some. The sample has about 2.3 million clones; approximately 90% are singletons. Broader study findings: What rarefaction showed was incomplete sorted-subset sequencing despite large depth.

Germline V gene data show CDR1 as SGHNT and CDR2 as YENEEA. The CDR3 length is 16 residues. The trim removed 5 bases at V and 3 bases at J, leaving 10 bases unmatched. As to this clone: Its antigen remains unknown.

This chain links TRBV11-3 with TRBJ2-1, with TRBD2 identical over 7 bases. This sequence was found in a man in his late teens or twenties in good health. Some clones in this sample may be carry-over from other donors' samples. The sequencing input was naive CD4+ T cells from PBMCs. The subset was: CD45RA+ positively selected. The CDR3 is CASSLRLAASYNEQFF. The CDR3 DNA follows: TGTGCCAGCAGCCTTCGACTAGCAGCCAGCTACAATGAGCAGTTCTTC.